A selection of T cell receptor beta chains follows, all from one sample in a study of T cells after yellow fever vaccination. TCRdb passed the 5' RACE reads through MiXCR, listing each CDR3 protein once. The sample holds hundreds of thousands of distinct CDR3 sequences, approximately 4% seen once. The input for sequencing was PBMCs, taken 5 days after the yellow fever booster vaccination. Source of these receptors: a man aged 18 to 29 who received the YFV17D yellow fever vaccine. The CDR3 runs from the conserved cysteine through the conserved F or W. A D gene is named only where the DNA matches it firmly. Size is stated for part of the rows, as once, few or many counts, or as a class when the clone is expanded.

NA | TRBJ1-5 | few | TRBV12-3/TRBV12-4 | TGTGCCAGCACCCCCCGGCTACCTCAGCCCCAGCATTTT | CASTPRLPQPQHF
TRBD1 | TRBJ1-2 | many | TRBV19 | TGTGCCAGTAGCCGGGACAGGGCCAACTATGGCTACACCTTC | CASSRDRANYGYTF
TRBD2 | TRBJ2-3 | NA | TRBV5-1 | TGCGCCAGCAGCATACTAGCGGGAAACACAGATACGCAGTATTTT | CASSILAGNTDTQYF
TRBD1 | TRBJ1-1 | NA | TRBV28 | TGTGCCAGCAGGTCAGGGGGCTCCACTGAAGCTTTCTTT | CASRSGGSTEAFF
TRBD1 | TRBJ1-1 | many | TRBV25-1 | TGTGCCAGCAGTGGACGAGGACAGGGATACACTGAAGCTTTCTTT | CASSGRGQGYTEAFF
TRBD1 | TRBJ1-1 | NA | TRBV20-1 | TGCAGTGCTAGAGCAGGGACAGGGAGTCCTGAAGCTTTCTTT | CSARAGTGSPEAFF
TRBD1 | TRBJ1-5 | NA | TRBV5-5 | TGTGCCAGCAGCTTGGCCGGGGGACAGTTATTGGCCCAGCATTTT | CASSLAGGQLLAQHF
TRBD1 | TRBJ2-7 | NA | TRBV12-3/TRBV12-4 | TGTGCCAGCAGTTTTTGGGGACAGAGCACCTACGAGCAGTACTTC | CASSFWGQSTYEQYF
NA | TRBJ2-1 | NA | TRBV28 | TGTGCCAGCAGCGGAGTGACTACCAGAAGTGAGCAGTTCTTC | CASSGVTTRSEQFF
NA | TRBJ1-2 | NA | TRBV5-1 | TGCGCCAGCACCCCCGAGGGACCGAATACCTATGGCTACACCTTC | CASTPEGPNTYGYTF
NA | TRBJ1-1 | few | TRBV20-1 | TGCAGTGTAAACAGGGAAATGAACACTGAAGCTTTCTTT | CSVNREMNTEAFF
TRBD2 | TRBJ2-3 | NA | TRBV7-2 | TGTGCCAGCAGATTGCAAGGACTAGCGGGGGGGATCACAGATACGCAGTATTTT | CASRLQGLAGGITDTQYF
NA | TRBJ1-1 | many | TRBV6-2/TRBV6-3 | TGTGCCAGCAGTTACGCCGGACAGCCCATGAACACTGAAGCTTTCTTT | CASSYAGQPMNTEAFF
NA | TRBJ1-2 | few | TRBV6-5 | TGTGCCAGCAGTTCCAACCGATTCAACTATGGCTACACCTTC | CASSSNRFNYGYTF
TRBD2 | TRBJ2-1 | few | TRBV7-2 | TGTGCCAGCAGCGGACGACTAGCGGGGACGGCTGAGCAGTTCTTC | CASSGRLAGTAEQFF
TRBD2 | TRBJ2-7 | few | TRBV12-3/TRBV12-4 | TGTGCCAGCAGTGGGGGGACTAGCGGTACCTACGAGCAGTACTTC | CASSGGTSGTYEQYF
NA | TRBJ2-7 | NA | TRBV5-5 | TGTGCCAGCAGCTTCACAGGGCCCGAGCAGTACTTC | CASSFTGPEQYF
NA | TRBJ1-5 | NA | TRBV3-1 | TGTGCCAGCAGCCAAGATCTGGTCCGCAATCAGCCCCAGCATTTT | CASSQDLVRNQPQHF
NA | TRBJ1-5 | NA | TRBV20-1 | TGCAGTGCTAGATCTGGTATGAATCAGCCCCAGCATTTT | CSARSGMNQPQHF
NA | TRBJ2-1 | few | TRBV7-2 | TGTGCCAGCACCCTGGGGCGGGGTATTAATGAGCAGTTCTTC | CASTLGRGINEQFF
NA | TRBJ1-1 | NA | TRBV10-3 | TGTGCCATCAGTCGGGGGACTGAGAGTGAAGCTTTCTTT | CAISRGTESEAFF
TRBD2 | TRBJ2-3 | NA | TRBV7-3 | TGTGCCAGCAGCTCCCCTAGCGGGGGGCCGGATACGCAGTATTTT | CASSSPSGGPDTQYF
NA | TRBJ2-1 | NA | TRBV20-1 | TGCAGTGCTGTCCGACTAGATGGGGCCCACAATGAGCAGTTCTTC | CSAVRLDGAHNEQFF
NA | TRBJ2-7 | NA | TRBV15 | TGTGCCACCAGCGGGGACCGAAGGCCCTACGAGCAGTACTTC | CATSGDRRPYEQYF
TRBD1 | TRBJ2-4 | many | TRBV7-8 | TGTGCCAGCAGCTCCGGGACAGGCTTGGACATTCAGTACTTC | CASSSGTGLDIQYF
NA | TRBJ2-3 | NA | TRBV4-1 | TGCGCCAGCAGCCAAGAGGGGGATTGGCGACTCCCAGATACGCAGTATTTT | CASSQEGDWRLPDTQYF
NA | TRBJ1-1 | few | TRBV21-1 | TGTGCCAGCAGCAACTACGGGACCTATCCTCTGAACACTGAAGCTTTCTTT | CASSNYGTYPLNTEAFF
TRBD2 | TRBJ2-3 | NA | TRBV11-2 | TGTGCCAGCAGCTTAGACGGACTAGCCCGCCCTGGCACAGATACGCAGTATTTT | CASSLDGLARPGTDTQYF
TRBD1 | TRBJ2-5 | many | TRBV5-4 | TGTGCCAGCAGCTCAGGACAGGGGGCGAAAGAGACCCAGTACTTC | CASSSGQGAKETQYF
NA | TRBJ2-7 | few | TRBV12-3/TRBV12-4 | TGTGCCAGCAGTTTTGTGTCGTACGAGCAGTACTTC | CASSFVSYEQYF
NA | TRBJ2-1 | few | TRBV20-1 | TGCAGTGCAAGGGGGGCTGGAGAGCAGTTCTTC | CSARGAGEQFF
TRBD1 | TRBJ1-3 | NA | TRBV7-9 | TGTGCCAGCAGCTTCCGGGACAGGAATATAACCTCTGGAAACACCATATATTTT | CASSFRDRNITSGNTIYF
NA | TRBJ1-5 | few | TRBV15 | TGTGCCACCAGCAGAGTCGGGTTTGGTGATCAGCCCCAGCATTTT | CATSRVGFGDQPQHF
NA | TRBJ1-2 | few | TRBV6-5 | TGTGCCAGCAGGGCTACAGGGAGTAACTATGGCTACACCTTC | CASRATGSNYGYTF
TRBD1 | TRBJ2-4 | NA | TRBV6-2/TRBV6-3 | TGTGCCAGCAGGACAGGGGAAGAACAGTACTTC | CASRTGEEQYF